Included here is one T cell receptor (beta chain) sequence, with context. This clonotype showed up just a few times. Its cognate antigen has yet to be identified. Base-call qualities are not available, and no considerably larger clone is one nucleotide away. In the paper's terms, the treatment or condition label means: live attenuated yellow fever vaccine strain. Two biological replicates of bulk PBMCs were collected at each blood-draw timepoint. A standard Ficoll-Paque protocol was used to isolate PBMCs from peripheral blood. TriZol was used to extract RNA from bulk PBMCs, CD4 and CD8 fractions, and dextramer-positive and dextramer-negative fractions. These data are taken from a study of T cells after yellow fever vaccination (dated 2019 in TCRdb). Regarding the research as a whole: The SMART-Seq v4 Ultra Low Input RNA kit was used to prepare libraries from fractions with low cell numbers. To track T-cell clones before and after primary and booster YFV17D yellow fever vaccination, bulk TCR alpha and beta repertoires were sequenced longitudinally. Two healthy male donors, one aged 18 to 30 and one aged 30 to 40 years, were included in the cohort. Blood was collected at multiple timepoints before and after primary and secondary immunization, and bulk PBMC replicates and cell subsets were isolated.

This sample was sequenced with an Illumina NovaSeq 6000. TCR cDNA was synthesized by 5'RACE template switching, which introduced a universal primer site and unique molecular identifiers. Priming for cDNA synthesis came from both the TCR alpha and TCR beta constant segments. Library amplification involved two PCR steps, and the second step added sample barcodes and sequencing adapters. Sequencing of libraries was done on Illumina HiSeq 2500 (2x100 bp) or NovaSeq (2x150 bp). The original pipeline was this. Demultiplexing of reads and collapsing into UMI consensus sequences were performed with MIGEC, and V(D)J alignment was carried out with MiXCR. Using edgeR on replicate PBMC samples, clonotypes were called vaccine-responding if FDR was below 0.01 and the log2 fold change was above 5 up to day 15. CD4 or CD8 identity was assigned to each bulk clonotype according to whether the clonotype was present at higher abundance in the sequenced CD4 repertoire or the sequenced CD8 repertoire. The public reads were reanalyzed by TCRdb: fastp trimming at Q25, MiXCR alignment, in-frame beta chains only. Each entry merges the rows of one CDR3 protein and shows their most common DNA and genes. These V and J calls rely on TCRdb rather than the paper's analysis. The sample table records 310,000 or so distinct CDR3 sequences; around 3.6% of these occur just once. The biggest ten clones account for less than 25% of the sample.

Results the study describes overall, beyond this receptor: Most clones expanded after primary vaccination (around 97% of CD4 and roughly 91% of CD8) were re-detected after the booster, suggesting that broad memory maintenance occurred. FACS-sorted repertoires could contain abundant contaminating clonotypes from the bulk population, so computational filtering was required. Only a couple of donors were included in the study, so the extent to which the findings can be generalized is limited. The secondary T-cell response was found to be weaker but faster than the primary response, with a peak reached on day 5 rather than on day 15. A small share of clonotypes was detected in both CD4 and CD8 compartments, with the overlap likely arising from convergent recombination.

From the germline V gene, CDR1 is SGHVS and CDR2 is FQNEAQ. CDR3 length: 13 amino acids, cysteine to phenylalanine. CDR3 DNA only is kept here, 39 bases in frame from base 1. V is clipped by 5 bases and J by 3 bases, and the sequence between their germline boundaries is 10 bases long. The input for sequencing was PBMCs, taken on the day of the yellow fever booster vaccination. In this chain, TRBV7-8 is recombined with TRBJ1-2, with the D gene call left open. This receptor was identified in a man younger than 35 who received the YFV17D yellow fever vaccine. The DNA sequence reads TGTGCCAGCAGCCCCCGGGAAGACTATGGCTACACCTTC. Its protein reads: CASSPREDYGYTF.